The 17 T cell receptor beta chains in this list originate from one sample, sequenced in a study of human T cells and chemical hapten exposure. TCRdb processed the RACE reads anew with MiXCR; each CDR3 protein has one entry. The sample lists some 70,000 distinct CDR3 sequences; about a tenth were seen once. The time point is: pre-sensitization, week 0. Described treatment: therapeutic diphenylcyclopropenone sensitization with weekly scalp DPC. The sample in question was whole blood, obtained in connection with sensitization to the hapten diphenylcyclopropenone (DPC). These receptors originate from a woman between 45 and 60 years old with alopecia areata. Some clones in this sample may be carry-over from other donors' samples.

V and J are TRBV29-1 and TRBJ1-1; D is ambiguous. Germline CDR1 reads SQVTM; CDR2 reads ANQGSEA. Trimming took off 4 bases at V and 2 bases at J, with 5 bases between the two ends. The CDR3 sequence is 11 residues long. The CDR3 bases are TGCAGCGTTGCCTCTAACACTGAAGCTTTCTTT. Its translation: CSVASNTEAFF.

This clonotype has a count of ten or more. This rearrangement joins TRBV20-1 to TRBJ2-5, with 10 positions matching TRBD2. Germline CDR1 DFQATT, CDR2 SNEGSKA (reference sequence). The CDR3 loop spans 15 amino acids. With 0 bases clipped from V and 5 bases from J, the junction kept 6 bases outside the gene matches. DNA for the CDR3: TGCAGTGCTAGAGATCTAGCGGGGGCGGAGGAGACCCAGTACTTC. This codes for CSARDLAGAEETQYF.

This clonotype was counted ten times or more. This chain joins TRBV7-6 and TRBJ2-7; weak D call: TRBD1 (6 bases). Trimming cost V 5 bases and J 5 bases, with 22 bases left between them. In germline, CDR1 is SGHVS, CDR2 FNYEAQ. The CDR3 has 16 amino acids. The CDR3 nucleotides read TGTGCCAGCAGCCCCCGGAACGGGCAGGGGTCCCACGAGCAGTACTTC. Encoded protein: CASSPRNGQGSHEQYF.

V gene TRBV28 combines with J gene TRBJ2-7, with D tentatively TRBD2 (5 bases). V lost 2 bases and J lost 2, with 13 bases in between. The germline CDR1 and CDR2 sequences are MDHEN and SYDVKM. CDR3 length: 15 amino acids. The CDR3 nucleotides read TGTGCCAGCAGTTTAGCTGAGCGGCTTCCCTACGAGCAGTACTTC. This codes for CASSLAERLPYEQYF.

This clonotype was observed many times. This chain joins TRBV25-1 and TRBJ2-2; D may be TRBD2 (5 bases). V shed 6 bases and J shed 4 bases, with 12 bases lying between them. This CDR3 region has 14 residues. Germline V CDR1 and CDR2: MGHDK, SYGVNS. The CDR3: CASSAQLATGELFF. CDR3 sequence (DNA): TGTGCCAGCAGCGCCCAGCTAGCCACCGGGGAGCTGTTTTTT. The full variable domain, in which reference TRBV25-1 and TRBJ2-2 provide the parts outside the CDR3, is EADIYQTPRYLVIGTGKKITLECSQTMGHDKMYWYQQDPGMELHLIHYSYGVNSTEKGDLSSESTVSRIRTEHFPLTLESARPSHTSQYLCASSAQLATGELFFGEGSRLTVL.

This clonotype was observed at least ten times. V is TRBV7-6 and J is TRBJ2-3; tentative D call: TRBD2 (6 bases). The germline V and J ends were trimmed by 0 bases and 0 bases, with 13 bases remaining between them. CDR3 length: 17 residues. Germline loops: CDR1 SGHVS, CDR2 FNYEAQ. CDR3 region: CASSLAPHGTSTDTQYF. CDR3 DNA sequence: TGTGCCAGCAGCTTAGCCCCTCACGGGACTAGCACAGATACGCAGTATTTT.

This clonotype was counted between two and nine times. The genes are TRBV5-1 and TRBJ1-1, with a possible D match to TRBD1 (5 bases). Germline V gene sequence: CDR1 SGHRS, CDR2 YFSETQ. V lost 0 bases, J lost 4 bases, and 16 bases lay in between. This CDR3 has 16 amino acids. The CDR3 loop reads CASSLEARVGGTEAFF. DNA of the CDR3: TGCGCCAGCAGCTTGGAGGCCAGGGTGGGTGGCACTGAAGCTTTCTTT. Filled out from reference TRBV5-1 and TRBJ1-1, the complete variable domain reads KAGVTQTPRYLIKTRGQQVTLSCSPISGHRSVSWYQQTPGQGLQFLFEYFSETQRNKGNFPGRFSGRQFSNSRSEMNVSTLELGDSALYLCASSLEARVGGTEAFFGQGTRLTVV.

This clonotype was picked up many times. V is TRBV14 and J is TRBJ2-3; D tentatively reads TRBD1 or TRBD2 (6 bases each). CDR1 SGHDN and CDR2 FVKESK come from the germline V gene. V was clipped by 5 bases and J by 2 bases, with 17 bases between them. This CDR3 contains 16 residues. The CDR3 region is CASSFGQTSSTDTQYF. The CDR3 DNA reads TGTGCCAGCAGCTTCGGACAGACTAGTTCCACAGATACGCAGTATTTT. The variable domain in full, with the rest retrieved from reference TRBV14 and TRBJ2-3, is EAGVTQFPSHSVIEKGQTVTLRCDPISGHDNLYWYRRVMGKEIKFLLHFVKESKQDESGMPNNRFLAERTGGTYSTLKVQPAELEDSGVYFCASSFGQTSSTDTQYFGPGTRLTVL.

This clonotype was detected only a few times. CDR3 in DNA: TGCGCCAGCAGCCAAGATCCCCGACAGTATGATGGCTACACCTTC. The encoded protein is CASSQDPRQYDGYTF. The chain recombines TRBV4-3 with TRBJ1-2; D might be TRBD1 (5 bases). With 0 bases removed from V and 6 bases from J, the gap between germline ends came to 14 bases. Germline-derived CDR1 and CDR2 are LGHNA and YSLEER. This CDR3 has 15 residues.

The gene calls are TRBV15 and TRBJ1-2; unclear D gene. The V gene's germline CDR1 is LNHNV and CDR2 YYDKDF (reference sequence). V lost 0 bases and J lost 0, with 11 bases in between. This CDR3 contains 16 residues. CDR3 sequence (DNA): TGTGCCACCAGCAGAGATCGGAAGGGAGCTAACTATGGCTACACCTTC. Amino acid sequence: CATSRDRKGANYGYTF.

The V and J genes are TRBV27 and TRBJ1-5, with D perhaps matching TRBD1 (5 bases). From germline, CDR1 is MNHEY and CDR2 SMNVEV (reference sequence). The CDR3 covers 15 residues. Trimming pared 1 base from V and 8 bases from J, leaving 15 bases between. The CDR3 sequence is CASSLFPHGGKPQHF. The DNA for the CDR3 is TGTGCCAGCAGTTTATTCCCGCACGGGGGAAAGCCCCAGCATTTT.

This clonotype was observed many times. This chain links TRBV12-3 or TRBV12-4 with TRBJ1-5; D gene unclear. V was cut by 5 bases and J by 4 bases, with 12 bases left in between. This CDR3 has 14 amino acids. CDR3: CASSTGNGNQPQHF. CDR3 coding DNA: TGTGCCAGCAGTACCGGGAACGGGAATCAGCCCCAGCATTTT.

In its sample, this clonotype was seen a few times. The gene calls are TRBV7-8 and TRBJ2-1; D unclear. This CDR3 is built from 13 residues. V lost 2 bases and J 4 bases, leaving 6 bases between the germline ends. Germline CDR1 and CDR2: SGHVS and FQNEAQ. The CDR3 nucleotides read TGTGCCAGCAGCTTAAAGGGTTACAATGAGCAGTTCTTC. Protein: CASSLKGYNEQFF.

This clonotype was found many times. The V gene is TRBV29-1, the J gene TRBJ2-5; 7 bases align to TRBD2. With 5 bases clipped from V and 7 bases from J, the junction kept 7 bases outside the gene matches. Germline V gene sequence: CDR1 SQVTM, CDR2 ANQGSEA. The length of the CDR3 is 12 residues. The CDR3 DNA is TGCAGCGTTAAGACTAGCCCGGCGACCCAGTACTTC. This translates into CSVKTSPATQYF.

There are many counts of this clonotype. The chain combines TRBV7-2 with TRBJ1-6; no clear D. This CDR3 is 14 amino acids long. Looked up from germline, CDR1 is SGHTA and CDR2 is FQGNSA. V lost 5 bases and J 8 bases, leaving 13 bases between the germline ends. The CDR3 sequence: CASSPQNGDSPLHF. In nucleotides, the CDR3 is TGTGCCAGCAGCCCACAAAATGGGGATTCACCCCTCCACTTT.

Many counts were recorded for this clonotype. The CDR3: CSATSIRDSKFYEQYF. The CDR3 bases are TGCAGTGCTACATCAATCCGGGACAGCAAATTCTACGAGCAGTACTTC. The chain carries TRBV20-1 and TRBJ2-7; TRBD1 matches at 7 bases. CDR1 is DFQATT, CDR2 SNEGSKA, per germline (reference sequence). V trimming: 4 bases; J trimming: 3 bases; junction bases outside the gene matches: 15. The CDR3 covers 16 residues.

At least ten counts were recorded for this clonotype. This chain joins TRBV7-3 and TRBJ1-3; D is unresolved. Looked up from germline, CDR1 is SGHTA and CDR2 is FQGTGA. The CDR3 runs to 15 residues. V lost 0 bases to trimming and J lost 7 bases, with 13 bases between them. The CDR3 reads CASSLTAGNLNTIYF. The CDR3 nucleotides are TGTGCCAGCAGCTTAACGGCTGGGAATCTGAACACCATATATTTT.